The 2 T cell receptor beta chains reported below all come from one sample, sequenced in a study of molecular identifiers for immune sequencing clone quantification. TCRdb processed the PCR reads anew with MiXCR; each CDR3 protein has one entry. The sample yields about 630,000 distinct CDR3 sequences, around 25% seen once. Source material: naive CD8+ T cells from blood, with Jurkat cell RNA spiked in. Subset: FACS-sorted CD8+CD4-CCR7+CD45RA+ naive T cells. The receptors shown here come from a human donor in good health. Some libraries in this study had Jurkat cell RNA spiked in.

This clonotype has just a few counts. The chain has TRBV4-1 and TRBJ2-7; the D gene could be TRBD1 or TRBD2 (5 bases each). The CDR3 sequence is 15 residues long. CDR1 is MGHRA and CDR2 is YSYEKL in the germline V gene. V shed 5 bases and J shed 0 bases, with 14 bases lying between them. The CDR3 is CASSTGEGSSYEQYF. The CDR3 coding sequence is TGCGCCAGCAGCACCGGTGAGGGGAGCTCCTACGAGCAGTACTTC.

This clonotype has ten or more counts. V and J are TRBV27 and TRBJ2-7, with a weak D call TRBD2 (5 bases). With 5 bases removed from V and 4 bases from J, the gap between germline ends came to 12 bases. This CDR3 has 13 amino acids. Germline V gene data show CDR1 as MNHEY and CDR2 as SMNVEV (reference sequence). The CDR3 DNA sequence: TGTGCCAGCAGTGCCGGGGTACTTTACGAGCAGTACTTC. Residues: CASSAGVLYEQYF.